This T cell receptor (beta chain) was sequenced in a study of T cell repertoires in cytomegalovirus infection (dated by TCRdb to between 2017 and 2020). For the wider study: Peptide stimulations targeted recently identified HLA-C-restricted CMV epitopes, whose presentation resists viral immunomodulation, together with well-studied HLA-B-restricted epitopes. Because public TCR beta signatures pointed to carriage of CMV infection together with the matching HLA type, the HLA type of each donor mattered for the analysis.

The label giving this sample's treatment or condition can be read as: in vitro stimulation with specific CMV peptide epitopes to enrich CMV-specific T cells. General study outcomes and caveats: The ex vivo response was dominated by HLA-C-restricted CMV-specific TCR beta clonotypes, which also provided the single most frequent clonotype in two of eight donors. In both this cohort and an independent roughly 330-donor cohort, the cumulative frequency of public TCR beta family members distinguished carriers of CMV infection plus the relevant HLA type.

The listed sequencing device is Illumina HiSeq 1500. The public reads were quality trimmed at Q25 with fastp and then assembled into clones with MiXCR by TCRdb, keeping productive beta chains. Duplicate CDR3 protein sequences are folded into a single record with the most common DNA and genes. The sample records about 920,000 distinct CDR3 sequences, 30% to 40% of which are singletons. Together, the top ten hold roughly 12% of the sample. This clonotype was seen a handful of times. The antigen it binds to is not known. It has no much larger one-base neighbor in the sample; base qualities were not kept. The sequences come from cultured CD8+ T cells from PBMCs, collected from culture after CMV antigen stimulation. This TCR derives from a human donor in good health (CMV status not recorded). Some clones in this sample may be carry-over from other donors' samples.

At the DNA level, the sequence is TGTGCCAGCAGTCCTTTGAAGGGGACAGTCTCCTACGAGCAGTACTTC. It translates to CASSPLKGTVSYEQYF. The sequence is built from TRBV6-1 and TRBJ2-7, and 7 bases in between align with TRBD1. The V end gives up 5 bases and the J end 0 bases, leaving 10 bases in the junction not matched to a gene. The germline V gene supplies CDR1 MNHNS and CDR2 SASEGT. The CDR3, cysteine through phenylalanine, is 16 amino acids long. The retained sequence is limited to the CDR3, 48 bases, with the frame set at the first base.